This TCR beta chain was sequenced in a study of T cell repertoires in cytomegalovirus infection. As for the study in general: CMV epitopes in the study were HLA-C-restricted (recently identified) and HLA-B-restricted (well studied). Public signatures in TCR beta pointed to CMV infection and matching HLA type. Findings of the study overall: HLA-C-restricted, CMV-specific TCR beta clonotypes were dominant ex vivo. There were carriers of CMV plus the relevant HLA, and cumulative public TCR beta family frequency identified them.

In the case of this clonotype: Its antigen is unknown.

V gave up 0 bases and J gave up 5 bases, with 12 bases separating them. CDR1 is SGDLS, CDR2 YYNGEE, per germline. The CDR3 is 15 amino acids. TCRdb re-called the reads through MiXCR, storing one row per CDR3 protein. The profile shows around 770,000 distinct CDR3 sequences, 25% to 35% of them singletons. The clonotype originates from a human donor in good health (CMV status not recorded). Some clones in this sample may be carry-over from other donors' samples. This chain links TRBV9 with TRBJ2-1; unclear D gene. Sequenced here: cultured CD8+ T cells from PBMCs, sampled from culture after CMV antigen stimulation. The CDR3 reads CASSVAPSGNNEQFF. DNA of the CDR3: TGTGCCAGCAGCGTAGCCCCCTCTGGAAACAATGAGCAGTTCTTC.